These T cell receptor beta chains were read from a single sample in a study of a mutant IDH1 vaccine in newly diagnosed glioma. These receptors have no identified antigens. Measured with immunoSEQ multiplex PCR; TCRdb has only the in-frame clones, and not every one. The sample lists about 25,000 clones; around 79% were seen once. The input for sequencing was PBMCs, taken from a glioma patient whose treatment included an IDH1 peptide vaccine. These receptors all come from a man aged 35 to 55 with glioma. Both conserved end residues are part of each CDR3. D genes are given only for firm matches. Where a row states a size, it is once, few, many or the class of an expanded clone; other rows omit it.

D gene: -
V gene: TRBV11-2
J gene: TRBJ2-1
clone size: -
CDR3 protein: CASSLERRGHRNEQFF
CDR3 DNA: TGTGCCAGCAGCTTAGAGCGAAGAGGACACCGGAATGAGCAGTTCTTC

D gene: -
V gene: TRBV19
J gene: TRBJ2-1
clone size: -
CDR3 protein: CASSNPRSSGGNNEQFF
CDR3 DNA: TGTGCCAGTAGTAACCCCCGGAGTTCAGGTGGGAACAATGAGCAGTTCTTC

D gene: -
V gene: TRBV4-1
J gene: TRBJ2-7
clone size: -
CDR3 protein: CASSRTLDSSTYEQYF
CDR3 DNA: TGCGCCAGCAGCCGGACCTTGGACTCCTCTACCTACGAGCAGTACTTC

D gene: -
V gene: TRBV7-2
J gene: TRBJ2-1
clone size: -
CDR3 protein: CASSFRYGNEQFF
CDR3 DNA: TGTGCCAGCAGCTTTAGGTACGGCAATGAGCAGTTCTTC

D gene: -
V gene: TRBV19
J gene: TRBJ1-6
clone size: -
CDR3 protein: CASQDPSSYNSPLHF
CDR3 DNA: TGTGCCAGCCAGGACCCAAGCTCCTATAATTCACCCCTCCACTTT

D gene: TRBD2
V gene: TRBV29-1
J gene: TRBJ2-1
clone size: few
CDR3 protein: CSVPSLAGGPNEQFF
CDR3 DNA: TGCAGCGTTCCAAGCCTAGCGGGAGGGCCCAATGAGCAGTTCTTC

D gene: -
V gene: TRBV7-9
J gene: TRBJ1-1
clone size: once
CDR3 protein: CASSFPGKNTEAFF
CDR3 DNA: TGTGCCAGCAGCTTTCCTGGGAAGAACACTGAAGCTTTCTTT

D gene: -
V gene: TRBV10-3
J gene: TRBJ1-1
clone size: -
CDR3 protein: CAISRPGANTEAFF
CDR3 DNA: TGTGCCATCAGTCGTCCAGGGGCGAACACTGAAGCTTTCTTT

D gene: -
V gene: TRBV14
J gene: TRBJ2-1
clone size: -
CDR3 protein: CASSQLRRDNEQFF
CDR3 DNA: TGTGCCAGCAGCCAACTTCGCAGGGACAATGAGCAGTTCTTC

D gene: TRBD2
V gene: TRBV7-9
J gene: TRBJ2-1
clone size: -
CDR3 protein: CASSAGDPEYEQFF
CDR3 DNA: TGTGCCAGCAGCGCGGGGGACCCGGAGTATGAGCAGTTCTTC

D gene: TRBD2
V gene: TRBV5-1
J gene: TRBJ2-1
clone size: -
CDR3 protein: CASSGLAGGPAYNEQFF
CDR3 DNA: TGCGCCAGCAGCGGGCTAGCGGGAGGGCCGGCCTACAATGAGCAGTTCTTC

D gene: -
V gene: TRBV19
J gene: TRBJ1-5
clone size: few
CDR3 protein: CASSIQSNQPQHF
CDR3 DNA: TGTGCCAGTAGTATACAGAGCAATCAGCCCCAGCATTTT

D gene: TRBD2
V gene: TRBV7-6
J gene: TRBJ2-2
clone size: -
CDR3 protein: CASSETSGRHTGELFF
CDR3 DNA: TGTGCCAGCAGCGAAACTAGCGGGAGACACACCGGGGAGCTGTTTTTT

D gene: TRBD1
V gene: TRBV6-6
J gene: TRBJ2-3
clone size: -
CDR3 protein: CASSPTGGDTDTQYF
CDR3 DNA: TGTGCCAGCAGCCCGACAGGGGGAGACACAGATACGCAGTATTTT

D gene: -
V gene: TRBV6-1
J gene: TRBJ2-7
clone size: -
CDR3 protein: CASRQTVGEQYF
CDR3 DNA: TGTGCCAGCAGACAGACAGTCGGCGAGCAGTACTTC

D gene: -
V gene: TRBV4-3
J gene: TRBJ1-1
clone size: -
CDR3 protein: CASRSSGMSEAFF
CDR3 DNA: TGCGCCAGCAGGAGCTCCGGGATGTCTGAAGCTTTCTTT

D gene: -
V gene: TRBV6-5
J gene: TRBJ1-2
clone size: -
CDR3 protein: CASSQGGSYTF
CDR3 DNA: TGTGCCAGCAGTCAAGGCGGGAGCTACACCTTC

D gene: TRBD2
V gene: TRBV5-6
J gene: TRBJ2-3
clone size: -
CDR3 protein: CASSLSPSGRTDTQYF
CDR3 DNA: TGTGCCAGCAGCTTGTCCCCTAGCGGCCGCACAGATACGCAGTATTTT

D gene: -
V gene: TRBV30
J gene: TRBJ1-5
clone size: -
CDR3 protein: CAWSRLSNQPQHF
CDR3 DNA: TGTGCCTGGAGTAGGCTTAGCAATCAGCCCCAGCATTTT

D gene: TRBD1
V gene: TRBV6-6
J gene: TRBJ2-4
clone size: -
CDR3 protein: CASSYDRGKNIQYF
CDR3 DNA: TGTGCCAGCAGCTACGACAGGGGGAAAAACATTCAGTACTTC

D gene: -
V gene: TRBV7-6
J gene: TRBJ2-3
clone size: once
CDR3 protein: CASSLGESTQYF
CDR3 DNA: TGTGCCAGCAGCTTAGGAGAGTCTACGCAGTATTTT

D gene: TRBD2
V gene: TRBV11-3
J gene: TRBJ2-4
clone size: -
CDR3 protein: CASSPGGNKNIQYF
CDR3 DNA: TGTGCCAGCAGCCCCGGGGGGAATAAAAACATTCAGTACTTC

D gene: -
V gene: TRBV10-3
J gene: TRBJ2-3
clone size: -
CDR3 protein: CAISESGDTQYF
CDR3 DNA: TGTGCCATCAGTGAAAGCGGGGATACGCAGTATTTT

D gene: TRBD1
V gene: TRBV19
J gene: TRBJ2-2
clone size: -
CDR3 protein: CASSPNRGFAGELFF
CDR3 DNA: TGTGCCAGTAGCCCAAACAGGGGGTTCGCCGGGGAGCTGTTTTTT

D gene: -
V gene: TRBV13
J gene: TRBJ2-7
clone size: -
CDR3 protein: CASSSPWSSYEQYF
CDR3 DNA: TGTGCCAGCAGCTCTCCATGGAGCTCCTACGAGCAGTACTTC

D gene: TRBD1
V gene: TRBV15
J gene: TRBJ1-1
clone size: -
CDR3 protein: CATSRGWDRPNTEAFF
CDR3 DNA: TGTGCCACCAGCAGAGGTTGGGACAGACCTAACACTGAAGCTTTCTTT

D gene: -
V gene: TRBV2
J gene: TRBJ2-3
clone size: -
CDR3 protein: CASSGGLHTDTQYF
CDR3 DNA: TGTGCCAGCAGTGGTGGGCTTCACACAGATACGCAGTATTTT

D gene: -
V gene: TRBV4-1
J gene: TRBJ1-1
clone size: -
CDR3 protein: CASSQGYRDNTEAFF
CDR3 DNA: TGCGCCAGCAGCCAAGGGTACAGGGACAACACTGAAGCTTTCTTT

D gene: -
V gene: TRBV7-9
J gene: TRBJ1-1
clone size: once
CDR3 protein: CASSLSGGTNTEALF
CDR3 DNA: TGTGCCAGCAGCTTAAGCGGGGGCACAAACACTGAAGCTCTCTTT

D gene: -
V gene: TRBV4-3
J gene: TRBJ2-1
clone size: -
CDR3 protein: CASSQEAPSREQFF
CDR3 DNA: TGCGCCAGCAGCCAAGAGGCCCCCTCCAGGGAGCAGTTCTTC

D gene: TRBD2
V gene: TRBV5-4
J gene: TRBJ2-2
clone size: once
CDR3 protein: CASSPSGPDSGTGELFF
CDR3 DNA: TGTGCCAGCAGTCCTAGCGGACCTGACTCGGGGACCGGGGAGCTGTTTTTT

D gene: -
V gene: TRBV7-2
J gene: TRBJ2-3
clone size: once
CDR3 protein: CASSAGTPPTQYF
CDR3 DNA: TGTGCCAGCAGCGCAGGGACTCCCCCCACGCAGTATTTT

D gene: -
V gene: TRBV2
J gene: TRBJ1-1
clone size: -
CDR3 protein: CASSVGGRNTEAFF
CDR3 DNA: TGTGCCAGCAGTGTGGGAGGGAGGAACACTGAAGCTTTCTTT

D gene: TRBD1
V gene: TRBV6-5
J gene: TRBJ2-1
clone size: -
CDR3 protein: CASARDRDGSNEQFF
CDR3 DNA: TGTGCCAGCGCCAGGGACAGGGATGGTAGCAATGAGCAGTTCTTC

D gene: TRBD1
V gene: TRBV5-1
J gene: TRBJ1-2
clone size: -
CDR3 protein: CASSLGGQGRIDGYTF
CDR3 DNA: TGCGCCAGCAGCTTGGGGGGACAGGGAAGGATCGATGGCTACACCTTC

D gene: -
V gene: TRBV7-9
J gene: TRBJ2-7
clone size: -
CDR3 protein: CASSPGLGYEQYF
CDR3 DNA: TGTGCCAGCAGCCCCGGGTTGGGCTACGAGCAGTACTTC

D gene: -
V gene: TRBV11-2
J gene: TRBJ2-1
clone size: -
CDR3 protein: CASSLDRRDYNEQFF
CDR3 DNA: TGTGCCAGCAGCTTAGATCGGCGGGACTACAATGAGCAGTTCTTC

D gene: -
V gene: TRBV6-5
J gene: TRBJ1-2
clone size: -
CDR3 protein: CASSYSGGDGYTF
CDR3 DNA: TGTGCCAGCAGTTACTCGGGTGGTGATGGCTACACCTTC

D gene: -
V gene: TRBV19
J gene: TRBJ1-5
clone size: few
CDR3 protein: CASSPTWNQPQHF
CDR3 DNA: TGTGCCAGTAGTCCGACCTGGAACCAGCCCCAGCATTTT

D gene: -
V gene: TRBV11-3
J gene: TRBJ2-5
clone size: -
CDR3 protein: CASSLDISPQETQYF
CDR3 DNA: TGTGCCAGCAGCTTAGACATATCCCCCCAAGAGACCCAGTACTTC

D gene: -
V gene: TRBV7-9
J gene: TRBJ1-4
clone size: -
CDR3 protein: CASSFTTESEEKLFF
CDR3 DNA: TGTGCCAGCAGCTTCACGACCGAATCGGAGGAAAAACTGTTTTTT